The rows below give T cell receptor beta chains drawn from one sample of a study of cytomegalovirus exposure and HLA in healthy donors. TCRdb keeps only in-frame clones here, not all; method: immunoSEQ multiplex PCR. The table includes about 240,000 clones, approximately 90% detected once. Sequencing input: PBMCs. The receptor source for this set is a man younger than 35 in good health and CMV-seronegative. Each CDR3 is given with its conserved first and last residue. The order of the fields is CDR3 DNA, CDR3 protein, J gene, clone size, D gene, V gene. D genes are given only for firm matches. For some rows the clone size is stated as once, few or many, or as a class when expanded; others skip it.

CDR3nt: TGTGCCAGCAGCTTAGGGGTAGCGGATACGCAGTATTTT
CDR3aa: CASSLGVADTQYF
j_gene: TRBJ2-3
abundance: -
d_gene: -
v_gene: TRBV7-9

CDR3nt: TGCAGCGTTGAGACAGGGGAATCCTACGAGCAGTACTTC
CDR3aa: CSVETGESYEQYF
j_gene: TRBJ2-7
abundance: -
d_gene: TRBD1
v_gene: TRBV29-1

CDR3nt: TGCGCCAGCAGCTTCGGGGGGAATCAGCCCCAGCATTTT
CDR3aa: CASSFGGNQPQHF
j_gene: TRBJ1-5
abundance: -
d_gene: -
v_gene: TRBV5-1

CDR3nt: TGTGCCAGCAGCCACCTAGCCCGAACCTACGAGCAGTACTTC
CDR3aa: CASSHLARTYEQYF
j_gene: TRBJ2-7
abundance: -
d_gene: -
v_gene: TRBV11-2

CDR3nt: TGTGCCAGCAGCTTGCTTTCTAGCGGGATTACCGGGGAGCTGTTTTTT
CDR3aa: CASSLLSSGITGELFF
j_gene: TRBJ2-2
abundance: -
d_gene: TRBD2
v_gene: TRBV5-4

CDR3nt: TGTGCCAGCACCTCACAGCCTAATTCACCCCTCCACTTT
CDR3aa: CASTSQPNSPLHF
j_gene: TRBJ1-6
abundance: -
d_gene: -
v_gene: TRBV7-9

CDR3nt: TGTGCCAGCAGTGATCGAAGAAAGGAGAAGGGGGCCAATGAAAAACTGTTTTTT
CDR3aa: CASSDRRKEKGANEKLFF
j_gene: TRBJ1-4
abundance: -
d_gene: TRBD1
v_gene: TRBV25-1

CDR3nt: TGTGCCAGCAGCTTGCACGGGACAGTCGACGAGCAGTACTTC
CDR3aa: CASSLHGTVDEQYF
j_gene: TRBJ2-7
abundance: -
d_gene: TRBD1
v_gene: TRBV5-8

CDR3nt: TGTGCCTGGAGTATGGGGGAGGGTAATGAGCAGTTCTTC
CDR3aa: CAWSMGEGNEQFF
j_gene: TRBJ2-1
abundance: -
d_gene: TRBD2
v_gene: TRBV30

CDR3nt: TGTGCCAGCAGCTTGACCCAGTATAATTCACCCCTCCACTTT
CDR3aa: CASSLTQYNSPLHF
j_gene: TRBJ1-6
abundance: few
d_gene: -
v_gene: TRBV5-4

CDR3nt: TGTGCCAGCAGTGATTCAGGGTATGTTGAAGCTTTCTTT
CDR3aa: CASSDSGYVEAFF
j_gene: TRBJ1-1
abundance: -
d_gene: -
v_gene: TRBV2

CDR3nt: TGTGCCAGCAGTTTTCAGCGGGAGTGGGGTAACATTCAGTACTTC
CDR3aa: CASSFQREWGNIQYF
j_gene: TRBJ2-4
abundance: -
d_gene: TRBD2
v_gene: TRBV28

CDR3nt: TGTGCCAGCAGCCTGTTGGGGGGGAACTATGGCTACACCTTC
CDR3aa: CASSLLGGNYGYTF
j_gene: TRBJ1-2
abundance: -
d_gene: -
v_gene: TRBV11-2

CDR3nt: TGCGCCAGCAGCTTAGGACAGGGGGCTGACACTGAAGCTTTCTTT
CDR3aa: CASSLGQGADTEAFF
j_gene: TRBJ1-1
abundance: -
d_gene: TRBD1
v_gene: TRBV5-1

CDR3nt: TGTGCCAGCAGCACCCTGACCCCGACATATAACTATGGCTACACCTTC
CDR3aa: CASSTLTPTYNYGYTF
j_gene: TRBJ1-2
abundance: -
d_gene: -
v_gene: TRBV6-6

CDR3nt: TGTGCCAGCAGCTTGCTCCCCCAGGGTTCAGACATTCAGTACTTC
CDR3aa: CASSLLPQGSDIQYF
j_gene: TRBJ2-4
abundance: -
d_gene: -
v_gene: TRBV5-8

CDR3nt: TGTGCCAGCAGCTTAGAGAACCGGAGGAGTCAGCCCCAGCATTTT
CDR3aa: CASSLENRRSQPQHF
j_gene: TRBJ1-5
abundance: -
d_gene: -
v_gene: TRBV7-9

CDR3nt: TGTGCCAGCAGTCCCTCCCAGGGGTCGTTAACCTACGAGCAGTACTTC
CDR3aa: CASSPSQGSLTYEQYF
j_gene: TRBJ2-7
abundance: -
d_gene: -
v_gene: TRBV27

CDR3nt: TGTGCCAGCAGTCTGGGACACCGCTACGAGCAGTACTTC
CDR3aa: CASSLGHRYEQYF
j_gene: TRBJ2-7
abundance: -
d_gene: -
v_gene: TRBV28

CDR3nt: TGTGCCAGCAGTGTGGGACTAGCGGCTGAGCAGTTCTTC
CDR3aa: CASSVGLAAEQFF
j_gene: TRBJ2-1
abundance: -
d_gene: TRBD2
v_gene: TRBV2

CDR3nt: TGTGCCAGCAGTTTTCCGGACAGGATCTACGAGCAGTACTTC
CDR3aa: CASSFPDRIYEQYF
j_gene: TRBJ2-7
abundance: -
d_gene: TRBD1
v_gene: TRBV28

CDR3nt: TGTGCCACCAGCAGCCGCCCGGGGGAGACCCAGTACTTC
CDR3aa: CATSSRPGETQYF
j_gene: TRBJ2-5
abundance: -
d_gene: -
v_gene: TRBV15

CDR3nt: TGTGCCTGGAGTGGAGCGGGGTACGAGCAGTACTTC
CDR3aa: CAWSGAGYEQYF
j_gene: TRBJ2-7
abundance: few
d_gene: TRBD2
v_gene: TRBV30

CDR3nt: TGTGCCTGGAGTGTTGCGACAGGGCGCTACGAGCAGTACTTC
CDR3aa: CAWSVATGRYEQYF
j_gene: TRBJ2-7
abundance: -
d_gene: TRBD1
v_gene: TRBV30

CDR3nt: TGTGCCAGCAGCGTAGTGGGGGGGGCCGGCACAGATACGCAGTATTTT
CDR3aa: CASSVVGGAGTDTQYF
j_gene: TRBJ2-3
abundance: once
d_gene: -
v_gene: TRBV4-2

CDR3nt: TGTGCCAGCAGTGCGGGACAGGGCTCCTACAATGAGCAGTTCTTC
CDR3aa: CASSAGQGSYNEQFF
j_gene: TRBJ2-1
abundance: once
d_gene: TRBD1
v_gene: TRBV2

CDR3nt: TGTGCTAGTGGTTTGGTACTCACTACGAGCTCCTATAATTCACCCCTCCACTTT
CDR3aa: CASGLVLTTSSYNSPLHF
j_gene: TRBJ1-6
abundance: once
d_gene: -
v_gene: TRBV12-5